The sequence of this TCR beta chain was determined in a study of T cell responses to AZD1222 COVID-19 vaccine. Study-wide results and caveats: Seropositive status at baseline applied to only six AZD1222 recipients. It should be noted that donors were predominantly white British and more often female, and clonal diversity was possibly underestimated. Following two doses of AZD1222, Spike-specific TCR breadth and depth rose.

Germline CDR1 reads SEHNR; CDR2 reads FQNEAQ (reference sequence). Deletions cut 4 bases from V and 0 bases from J, with 9 bases between. The CDR3 totals 14 residues. Worth noting for this clone: Its antigen is currently unknown.

TCRdb's copy holds only in-frame clones and misses some; the assay was immunoSEQ multiplex PCR. The repertoire consists of 80,000 or so clones, with 70% to 90% occurring once and the leading ten covering about 1.6%. The TCR was taken from an adult in good health. This chain connects TRBV7-9 to TRBJ1-2; D is unresolved. Sequences were derived from peripheral blood, sampled on day 0 of AZD1222 vaccination. The CDR3 is CASSSRGPNYGYTF. CDR3 bases: TGTGCCAGCAGCTCCAGAGGGCCTAACTATGGCTACACCTTC.